The entry below gives a single T cell receptor beta chain sequence along with its context. Its antigen remains unknown. Losses at the gene ends were 5 bases for V and 5 bases for J; bases not matched to a gene: 8. The V gene's germline CDR1 is MGHRA and CDR2 YSYEKL. The CDR3 extends over 14 amino acids. TCRdb keeps only in-frame clones here, not all; method: immunoSEQ multiplex PCR. The sample holds about 120,000 clones, about 88% seen once. This sample is drawn from a study of T cell responses to AZD1222 COVID-19 vaccine. About the research overall: Second doses were pooled across both intervals (about 4 or about 12 weeks).

Study-level results: Spike-specific TCR breadth and depth grew following two AZD1222 doses.

This clonotype was obtained from an adult in good health. Here the sequenced sample was peripheral blood, taken on day 0 of AZD1222 vaccination. The V and J genes are TRBV4-1 and TRBJ1-1; the match to TRBD1 covers 7 bases. CDR3 sequence reads: CASSNPAGGTEAFF. CDR3 nucleotides: TGCGCCAGCAGCAACCCCGCAGGGGGGACTGAAGCTTTCTTT.